Shown below are 14 T cell receptor beta chains from a single sample sequenced in a study of cytomegalovirus exposure and HLA in healthy donors. Primers: 60 Vbeta forward and 13 Jbeta reverse. Some clones are missing from TCRdb's copy, which holds only in-frame ones; the method was immunoSEQ multiplex PCR. The profile shows about 160,000 clones, 70% to 80% of them singletons. What was sequenced was PBMCs. These receptors were taken from a man under 40 in good health and CMV-seropositive.

This clone has a single count. DNA of the CDR3: TGCGCCAGCAGTAGGGCTGGGACAGCAATTAGCAATCAGCCCCAGCATTTT. Its protein product is CASSRAGTAISNQPQHF. The chain recombines TRBV4-1 with TRBJ1-5, with 7 positions matching TRBD1. The V gene end was trimmed by 6 bases and the J gene end by 0 bases; junction bases not matched to a gene: 11. The V gene's germline CDR1 is MGHRA and CDR2 YSYEKL. This CDR3 comprises 17 residues.

The chain is built from TRBV27 and TRBJ1-3, with D possibly being TRBD1 (6 bases). The CDR3 consists of 16 residues. Trimming took 4 bases from V and 0 from J, leaving 13 bases between them. The V gene's germline CDR1 is MNHEY and CDR2 SMNVEV (reference sequence). This chain's CDR3 is CASSSSQTGSGNTIYF. In DNA, the CDR3 is TGTGCCAGCAGTTCGTCCCAGACAGGCTCTGGAAACACCATATATTTT.

This rearrangement joins TRBV10-3 to TRBJ2-2; perhaps TRBD1 as D (5 bases). The CDR3 contains 16 residues. Per germline, CDR1 ENHRY and CDR2 SYGVKD. Trimming left V 0 bases short and J 4 bases short, with 12 bases between. CDR3 amino acids: CAISESPLGVTGELFF. The CDR3 region has the DNA TGTGCCATCAGTGAGTCACCTTTAGGGGTCACCGGGGAGCTGTTTTTT.

This clone has a handful of counts. This chain connects TRBV30 to TRBJ2-3; the D gene is possibly TRBD1 (6 bases). Germline CDR1 reads GTSNPN; CDR2 reads SVGIG (reference sequence). The CDR3 covers 13 residues. V dropped 5 bases and J dropped 0 bases, with 9 bases sitting between them. CDR3 sequence (DNA): TGTGCCTGGGGACAGAAAAGCACAGATACGCAGTATTTT. Translation gives CAWGQKSTDTQYF.

The V call is TRBV5-1, the J call TRBJ2-2; unclear D gene. The germline V gene encodes CDR1 SGHRS and CDR2 YFSETQ. There are 11 residues in the CDR3. V shed 5 bases and J shed 6 bases, with 5 bases lying between them. Here the CDR3 reads CASRLAGELFF. DNA for the CDR3: TGCGCCAGCAGACTGGCCGGGGAGCTGTTTTTT. The full variable domain, its missing parts supplied by reference TRBV5-1 and TRBJ2-2, is KAGVTQTPRYLIKTRGQQVTLSCSPISGHRSVSWYQQTPGQGLQFLFEYFSETQRNKGNFPGRFSGRQFSNSRSEMNVSTLELGDSALYLCASRLAGELFFGEGSRLTVL.

The gene calls are TRBV30 and TRBJ2-7, with 7 positions matching TRBD1. V lost 5 bases, J lost 3 bases, and 7 bases stayed unmatched. CDR3 length: 13 residues. The germline CDR1 and CDR2 sequences are GTSNPN and SVGIG (reference sequence). Written as DNA, the CDR3 is TGTGCCTGGGAAGGACAGGCGGGCTACGAGCAGTACTTC. Its translation: CAWEGQAGYEQYF.

J is TRBJ2-7 and V is TRBV9; a weak D match, TRBD1 (5 bases). The germline CDR1 and CDR2 sequences are SGDLS and YYNGEE. The length of the CDR3 is 15 residues. V lost 0 bases, J lost 2 bases, and 12 bases lay in between. DNA of the CDR3: TGTGCCAGCAGCGTAGCGTCAGGGTTAACCTACGAGCAGTACTTC. Translating it yields CASSVASGLTYEQYF.

The chain combines TRBV4-3 with TRBJ2-3, with D possibly TRBD1 on 5 matching bases. The CDR3 length is 16 residues. Trimming stripped 4 bases from V and 1 base from J, with 15 bases between. Germline assignment: CDR1 LGHNA and CDR2 YSLEER. The chain's CDR3 is CASSRVWGRGTDTQYF. The CDR3 bases are TGCGCCAGCAGCCGCGTCTGGGGCCGCGGCACAGATACGCAGTATTTT.

The table lists this clone with a few counts. The V gene is TRBV28, the J gene TRBJ2-7; D is perhaps TRBD2 (5 bases). Germline loops: CDR1 MDHEN, CDR2 SYDVKM. With 5 bases removed from V and 4 bases from J, the gap between germline ends came to 12 bases. The CDR3 length is 13 residues. The CDR3 region has the DNA TGTGCCAGCAGTCCTAGCTCGCGTTACGAGCAGTACTTC. Amino acids: CASSPSSRYEQYF. Looking up the rest from reference TRBV28 and TRBJ2-7 gives the full variable domain: DVKVTQSSRYLVKRTGEKVFLECVQDMDHENMFWYRQDPGLGLRLIYFSYDVKMKEKGDIPEGYSVSREKKERFSLILESASTNQTSMYLCASSPSSRYEQYFGPGTRLTVT.

The V and J genes are TRBV5-4 and TRBJ2-3; 15 bases are a match to TRBD2. Germline CDR1 and CDR2: SGHNT and YYREEE (reference sequence). With 4 bases clipped from V and 1 base from J, the junction kept 4 bases outside the gene matches. There are 17 residues in the CDR3. The CDR3 nucleotides are TGTGCCAGCAGCGCGGGACTAGCGGGGGGACGCACAGATACGCAGTATTTT. Translating gives CASSAGLAGGRTDTQYF.

This clone showed up just a few times. This chain joins TRBV4-2 and TRBJ1-3; maybe TRBD1 (5 bases). The V gene lost 1 base and the J gene lost 11 bases, with 12 bases spanning the gap. This CDR3 has 13 amino acids. Germline assignment: CDR1 LGHNA and CDR2 YNFKEQ. The CDR3 sequence is CASSQALQGPIYF. The CDR3 DNA reads as TGTGCCAGCAGCCAAGCTCTGCAGGGCCCCATATATTTT.

This clone was detected a few times. The rearrangement joins TRBV10-1 to TRBJ1-3; no reliable D call. From germline, CDR1 is WNHNN and CDR2 SYGVQD (reference sequence). The V and J ends lost 6 bases and 0 bases respectively, with 9 bases between them. The CDR3 totals 14 residues. For the CDR3, the DNA is TGCGCCAGCAGCCCCGGAGGCTCTGGAAACACCATATATTTT. This codes for CASSPGGSGNTIYF.

The rearrangement uses TRBV5-1 and TRBJ1-6, with a tentative D call TRBD1 (5 bases). CDR3 size: 15 residues. V dropped 6 bases and J dropped 5 bases, with 15 bases sitting between them. CDR1 is SGHRS and CDR2 is YFSETQ in the germline V gene. The CDR3 is CASTRGLHHNSPLHF. CDR3 DNA sequence: TGCGCCAGCACCCGGGGACTACACCATAATTCACCCCTCCACTTT.

The rearrangement joins TRBV10-3 to TRBJ2-7; 8 positions match TRBD1. Germline V gene data show CDR1 as ENHRY and CDR2 as SYGVKD. The CDR3 is 14 amino acids. With 5 bases clipped from V and 3 bases from J, the junction kept 6 bases outside the gene matches. In nucleotides, the CDR3 is TGTGCCATCAGTTTGACAGGGGATGTCTACGAGCAGTACTTC. It is translated as CAISLTGDVYEQYF.